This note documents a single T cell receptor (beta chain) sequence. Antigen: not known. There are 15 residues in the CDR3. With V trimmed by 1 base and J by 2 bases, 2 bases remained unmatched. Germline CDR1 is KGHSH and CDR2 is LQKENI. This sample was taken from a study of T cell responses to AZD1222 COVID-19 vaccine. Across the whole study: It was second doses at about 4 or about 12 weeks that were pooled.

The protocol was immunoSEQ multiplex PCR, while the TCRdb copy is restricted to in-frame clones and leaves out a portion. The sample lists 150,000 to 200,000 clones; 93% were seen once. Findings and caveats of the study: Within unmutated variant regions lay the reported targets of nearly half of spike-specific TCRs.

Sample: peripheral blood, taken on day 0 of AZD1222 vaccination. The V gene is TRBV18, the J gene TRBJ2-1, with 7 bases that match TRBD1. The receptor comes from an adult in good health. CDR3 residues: CASSPQGATYNEQFF. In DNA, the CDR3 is TGTGCCAGCTCACCACAGGGGGCAACCTACAATGAGCAGTTCTTC.